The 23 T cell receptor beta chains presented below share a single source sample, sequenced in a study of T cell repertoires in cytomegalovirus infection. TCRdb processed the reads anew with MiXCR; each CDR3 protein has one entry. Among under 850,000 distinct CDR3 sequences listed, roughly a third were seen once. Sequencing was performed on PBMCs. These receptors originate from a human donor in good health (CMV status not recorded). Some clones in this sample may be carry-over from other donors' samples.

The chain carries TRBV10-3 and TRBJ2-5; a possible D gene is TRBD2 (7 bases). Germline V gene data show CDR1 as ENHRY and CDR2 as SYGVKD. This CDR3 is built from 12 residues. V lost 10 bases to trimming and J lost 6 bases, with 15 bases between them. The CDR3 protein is CATEGGSQTQYF. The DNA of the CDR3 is TGTGCCACCGAGGGGGGGTCGCAGACCCAGTACTTC.

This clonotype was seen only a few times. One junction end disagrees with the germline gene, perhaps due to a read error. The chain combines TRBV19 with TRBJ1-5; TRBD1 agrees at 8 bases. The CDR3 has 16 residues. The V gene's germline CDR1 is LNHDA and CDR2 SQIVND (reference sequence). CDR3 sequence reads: CASRGQGGRGNQSQHF. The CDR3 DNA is TGTGCCAGCCGTGGACAGGGCGGCCGTGGCAATCAGTCCCAGCATTTT.

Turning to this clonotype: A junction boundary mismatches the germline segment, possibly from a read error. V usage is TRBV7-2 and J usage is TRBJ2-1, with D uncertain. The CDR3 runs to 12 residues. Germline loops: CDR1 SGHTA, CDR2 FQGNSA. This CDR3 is CASSAERNEKFF. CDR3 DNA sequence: TGTGCAAGCAGCGCCGAACGCAATGAGAAGTTCTTC.

CDR3 sequence: CASSEMPGRGNQPQHF. The CDR3 DNA sequence: TGTGCCAGCAGTGAAATGCCAGGAAGAGGCAATCAGCCCCAGCATTTT. The chain carries TRBV6-1 and TRBJ1-5; no firm D call. Germline CDR1 MNHNS, CDR2 SASEGT. The CDR3 spans 16 residues. Between the trimmed V and J ends, which lost 2 bases and 2 bases, there was a span of 13 bases.

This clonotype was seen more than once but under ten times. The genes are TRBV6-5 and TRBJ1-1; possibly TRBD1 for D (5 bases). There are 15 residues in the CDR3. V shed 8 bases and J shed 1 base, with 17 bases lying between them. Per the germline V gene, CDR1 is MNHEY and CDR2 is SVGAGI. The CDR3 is CASGYRTLQNTEAFF. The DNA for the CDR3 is TGTGCCAGCGGATACAGGACACTGCAGAACACTGAAGCTTTCTTT.

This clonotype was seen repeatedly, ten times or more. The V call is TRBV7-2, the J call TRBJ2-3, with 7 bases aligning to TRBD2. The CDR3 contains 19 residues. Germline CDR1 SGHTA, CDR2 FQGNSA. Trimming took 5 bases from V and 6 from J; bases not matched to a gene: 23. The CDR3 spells CASSRIFHIQAGWLDTQYF. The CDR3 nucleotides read TGTGCCAGCAGCCGTATCTTTCATATTCAAGCGGGATGGTTGGATACGCAGTATTTT.

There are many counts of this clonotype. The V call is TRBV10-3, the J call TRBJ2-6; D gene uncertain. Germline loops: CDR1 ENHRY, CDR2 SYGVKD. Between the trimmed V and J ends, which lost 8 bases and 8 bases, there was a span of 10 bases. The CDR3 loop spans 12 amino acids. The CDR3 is CAIETNTNVLTF. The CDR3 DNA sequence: TGTGCCATCGAAACGAATACCAACGTCCTGACTTTC.

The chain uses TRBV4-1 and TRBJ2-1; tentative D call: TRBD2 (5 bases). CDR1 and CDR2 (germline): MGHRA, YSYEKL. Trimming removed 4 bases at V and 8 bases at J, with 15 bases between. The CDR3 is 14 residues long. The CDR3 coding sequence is TGCGCCAGCAGCCGGTTAACTAGGACCCATGAGCAGTTCTTC. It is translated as CASSRLTRTHEQFF.

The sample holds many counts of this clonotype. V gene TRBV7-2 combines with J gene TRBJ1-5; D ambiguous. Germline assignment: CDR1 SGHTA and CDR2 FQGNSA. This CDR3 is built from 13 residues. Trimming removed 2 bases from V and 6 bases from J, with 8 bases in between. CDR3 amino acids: CASSLQEAQPQHF. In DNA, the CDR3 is TGTGCCAGCAGCTTACAAGAGGCTCAGCCCCAGCATTTT. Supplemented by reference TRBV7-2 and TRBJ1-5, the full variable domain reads GAGVSQSPSNKVTEKGKDVELRCDPISGHTALYWYRQSLGQGLEFLIYFQGNSAPDKSGLPSDRFSAERTGGSVSTLTIQRTQQEDSAVYLCASSLQEAQPQHFGDGTRLSIL.

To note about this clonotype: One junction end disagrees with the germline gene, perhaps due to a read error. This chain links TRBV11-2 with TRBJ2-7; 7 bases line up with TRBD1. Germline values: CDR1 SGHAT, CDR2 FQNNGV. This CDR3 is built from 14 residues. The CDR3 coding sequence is TGTTCCAGCAGGTTTTCAGGGGGTTCCTACGAGAAGTACTTC. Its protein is CSSRFSGGSYEKYF.

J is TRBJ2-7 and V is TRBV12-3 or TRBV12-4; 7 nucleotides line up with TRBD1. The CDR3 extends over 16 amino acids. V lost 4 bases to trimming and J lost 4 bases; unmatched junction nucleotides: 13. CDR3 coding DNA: TGTGCCAGCAGTTCTAGCTTGAGACAGGGCCAATACGAGCAGTACTTC. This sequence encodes CASSSSLRQGQYEQYF.

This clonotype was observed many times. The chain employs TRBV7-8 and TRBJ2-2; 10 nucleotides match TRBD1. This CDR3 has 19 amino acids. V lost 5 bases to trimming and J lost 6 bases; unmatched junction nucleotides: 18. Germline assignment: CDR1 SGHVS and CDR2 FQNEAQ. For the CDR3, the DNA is TGTGCCAGCAGCGATAATTCCGGGACAGGGGACGGTTGGGCCGGGGAGCTGTTTTTT. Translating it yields CASSDNSGTGDGWAGELFF.

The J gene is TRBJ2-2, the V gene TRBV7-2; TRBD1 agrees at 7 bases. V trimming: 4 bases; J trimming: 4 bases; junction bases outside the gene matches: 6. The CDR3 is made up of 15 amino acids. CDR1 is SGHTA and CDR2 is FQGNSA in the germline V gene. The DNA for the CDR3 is TGTGCCAGCAGCTCGCGACAGGGTATCACCGGGGAGCTGTTTTTT. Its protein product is CASSSRQGITGELFF.

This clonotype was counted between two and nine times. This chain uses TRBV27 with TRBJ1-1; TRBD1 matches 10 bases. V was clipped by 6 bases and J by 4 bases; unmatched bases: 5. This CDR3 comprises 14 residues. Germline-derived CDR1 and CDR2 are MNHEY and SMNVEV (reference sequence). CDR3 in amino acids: CASSWDRGGTEAFF. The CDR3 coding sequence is TGTGCCAGCAGCTGGGACAGGGGAGGCACTGAAGCTTTCTTT.

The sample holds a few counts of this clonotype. The CDR3 loop reads CASSFGDGTMQQFF. DNA of the CDR3: TGTGCCAGCAGCTTTGGGGACGGCACAATGCAGCAGTTCTTC. The chain employs TRBV7-2 and TRBJ2-1; D is tentatively TRBD1 or TRBD2 (5 bases each). This CDR3 spans 14 amino acids. V shed 3 bases and J shed 11 bases, with 17 bases lying between them. The germline CDR1 and CDR2 sequences are SGHTA and FQGNSA.

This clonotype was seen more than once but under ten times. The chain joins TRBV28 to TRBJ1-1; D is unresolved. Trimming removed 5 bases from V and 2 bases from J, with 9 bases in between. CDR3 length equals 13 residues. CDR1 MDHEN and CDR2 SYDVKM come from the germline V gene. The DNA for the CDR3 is TGTGCCAGCAGTCCTTACTTTAACACTGAAGCTTTCTTT. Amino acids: CASSPYFNTEAFF.

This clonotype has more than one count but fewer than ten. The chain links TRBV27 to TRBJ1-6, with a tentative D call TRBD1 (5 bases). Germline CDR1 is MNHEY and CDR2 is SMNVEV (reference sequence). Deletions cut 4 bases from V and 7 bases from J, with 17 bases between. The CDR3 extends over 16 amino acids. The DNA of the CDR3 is TGTGCCAGCAGTTCATTCGGGGGGAAAGGGAATTCACCCCTCCACTTT. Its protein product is CASSSFGGKGNSPLHF.

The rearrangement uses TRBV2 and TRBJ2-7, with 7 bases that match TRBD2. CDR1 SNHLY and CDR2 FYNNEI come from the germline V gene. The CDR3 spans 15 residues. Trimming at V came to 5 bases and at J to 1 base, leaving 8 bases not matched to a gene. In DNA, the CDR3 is TGTGCCAGCAGTCCCTCCAACGGGGGGTCCTACGAGCAGTACTTC. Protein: CASSPSNGGSYEQYF.

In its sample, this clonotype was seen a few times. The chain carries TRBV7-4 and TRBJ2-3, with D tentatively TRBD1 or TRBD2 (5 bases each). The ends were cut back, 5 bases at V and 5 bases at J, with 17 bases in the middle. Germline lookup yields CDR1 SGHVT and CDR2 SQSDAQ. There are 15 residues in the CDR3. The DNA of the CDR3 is TGTGCCAGCAGCCCCCCGCGGGTGGGGGTAGATACGCAGTATTTT. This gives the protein CASSPPRVGVDTQYF.

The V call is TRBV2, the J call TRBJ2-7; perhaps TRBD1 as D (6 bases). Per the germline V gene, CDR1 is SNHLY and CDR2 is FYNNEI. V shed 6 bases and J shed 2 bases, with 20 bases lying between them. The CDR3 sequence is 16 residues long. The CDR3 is CASRAPHRDKPYEQYF. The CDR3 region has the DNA TGTGCCAGCAGGGCTCCCCACCGGGACAAACCCTACGAGCAGTACTTC. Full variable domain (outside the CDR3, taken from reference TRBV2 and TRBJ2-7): EPEVTQTPSHQVTQMGQEVILRCVPISNHLYFYWYRQILGQKVEFLVSFYNNEISEKSEIFDDQFSVERPDGSNFTLKIRSTKLEDSAMYFCASRAPHRDKPYEQYFGPGTRLTVT.

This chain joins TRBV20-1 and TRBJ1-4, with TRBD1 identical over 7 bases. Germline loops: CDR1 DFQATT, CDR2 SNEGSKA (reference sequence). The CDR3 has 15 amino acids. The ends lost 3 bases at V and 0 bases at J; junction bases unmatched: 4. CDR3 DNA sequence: TGCAGTGCTAGTGTTACAGGGGCAACTAATGAAAAACTGTTTTTT. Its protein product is CSASVTGATNEKLFF.

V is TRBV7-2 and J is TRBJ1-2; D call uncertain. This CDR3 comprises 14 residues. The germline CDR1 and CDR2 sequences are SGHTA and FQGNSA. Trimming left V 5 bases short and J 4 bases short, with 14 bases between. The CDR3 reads CASSPAFLGYGYTF. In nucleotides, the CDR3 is TGTGCCAGCAGCCCAGCATTCTTAGGCTATGGCTACACCTTC.

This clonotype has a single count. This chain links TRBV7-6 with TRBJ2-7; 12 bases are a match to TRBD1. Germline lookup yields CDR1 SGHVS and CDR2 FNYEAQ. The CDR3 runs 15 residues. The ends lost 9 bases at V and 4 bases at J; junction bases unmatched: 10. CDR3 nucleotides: TGTGCCAGAGGCCCGGGACAGGGGGCGCTGTACGAGCAGTACTTC. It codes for CARGPGQGALYEQYF.